What follows describes a single TCR beta chain. Its specificity is unknown. This CDR3 comprises 14 residues. Germline assignment: CDR1 SGHRS and CDR2 YFSETQ. V was clipped by 6 bases and J by 0 bases, with 9 bases between them. This sample was taken from a study of breast tumors, draining lymph nodes, adjacent tissues. Study results and limitations: Tumors had less TCR diversity than lymph nodes, more than nontumor tissue.

In TCRdb, the multiplex PCR reads were re-called with MiXCR into one record per CDR3 protein. This repertoire shows about 12,000 distinct CDR3 sequences, about three quarters found once; its top ten account for about two fifths. The sequenced sample was tumor-adjacent breast tissue. The sequence came from a female donor with breast cancer. Some clones in this sample may be carry-over from other donors' samples. The chain links TRBV5-1 to TRBJ2-2; D gene uncertain. The CDR3 protein is CASTPSTNTGELFF. The CDR3 DNA is TGCGCCAGCACTCCGAGTACGAACACCGGGGAGCTGTTTTTT. Looking up the rest from reference TRBV5-1 and TRBJ2-2 gives the full variable domain: KAGVTQTPRYLIKTRGQQVTLSCSPISGHRSVSWYQQTPGQGLQFLFEYFSETQRNKGNFPGRFSGRQFSNSRSEMNVSTLELGDSALYLCASTPSTNTGELFFGEGSRLTVL.